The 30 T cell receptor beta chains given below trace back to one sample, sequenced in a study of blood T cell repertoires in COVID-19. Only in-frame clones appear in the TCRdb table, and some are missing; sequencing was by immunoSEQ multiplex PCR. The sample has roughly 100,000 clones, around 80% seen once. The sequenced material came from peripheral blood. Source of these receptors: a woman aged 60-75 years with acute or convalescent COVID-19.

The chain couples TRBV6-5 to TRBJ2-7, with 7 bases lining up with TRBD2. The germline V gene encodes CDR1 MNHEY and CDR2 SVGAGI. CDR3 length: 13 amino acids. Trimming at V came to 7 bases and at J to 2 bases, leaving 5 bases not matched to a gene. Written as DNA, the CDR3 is TGTGCCAGCAAGCGGGGCCATACCTACGAGCAGTACTTC. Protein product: CASKRGHTYEQYF.

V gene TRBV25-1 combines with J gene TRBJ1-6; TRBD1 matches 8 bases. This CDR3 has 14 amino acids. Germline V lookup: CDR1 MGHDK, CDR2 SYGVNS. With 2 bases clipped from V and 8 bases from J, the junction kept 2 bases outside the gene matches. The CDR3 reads CASSEETGDSPLHF. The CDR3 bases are TGTGCCAGCAGTGAAGAGACAGGGGATTCACCCCTCCACTTT. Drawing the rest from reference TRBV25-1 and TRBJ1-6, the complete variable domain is EADIYQTPRYLVIGTGKKITLECSQTMGHDKMYWYQQDPGMELHLIHYSYGVNSTEKGDLSSESTVSRIRTEHFPLTLESARPSHTSQYLCASSEETGDSPLHFGNGTRLTVT.

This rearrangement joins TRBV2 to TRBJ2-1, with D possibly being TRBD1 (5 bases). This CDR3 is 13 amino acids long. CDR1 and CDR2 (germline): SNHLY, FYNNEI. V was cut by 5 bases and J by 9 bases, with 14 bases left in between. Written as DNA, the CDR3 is TGTGCCAGCAGTTTAGGCAGGGCCAGTGAGCAGTTCTTC. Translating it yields CASSLGRASEQFF. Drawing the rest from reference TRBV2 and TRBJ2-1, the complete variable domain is EPEVTQTPSHQVTQMGQEVILRCVPISNHLYFYWYRQILGQKVEFLVSFYNNEISEKSEIFDDQFSVERPDGSNFTLKIRSTKLEDSAMYFCASSLGRASEQFFGPGTRLTVL.

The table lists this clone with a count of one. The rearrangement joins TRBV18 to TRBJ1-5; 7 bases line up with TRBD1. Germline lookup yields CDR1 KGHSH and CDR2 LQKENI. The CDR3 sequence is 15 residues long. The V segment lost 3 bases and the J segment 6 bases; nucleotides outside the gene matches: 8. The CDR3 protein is CASSPETGSAQPQHF. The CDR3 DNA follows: TGTGCCAGCTCACCGGAGACAGGGTCAGCTCAGCCCCAGCATTTT.

This CDR3 reads CASKEGAETQYF. CDR3 coding DNA: TGTGCCAGCAAGGAGGGCGCAGAGACCCAGTACTTC. The chain combines TRBV6-5 with TRBJ2-5, with TRBD2 as a possible D gene (6 bases). The CDR3 has 12 amino acids. Germline loops: CDR1 MNHEY, CDR2 SVGAGI. Trimming took off 7 bases at V and 4 bases at J, with 10 bases between the two ends.

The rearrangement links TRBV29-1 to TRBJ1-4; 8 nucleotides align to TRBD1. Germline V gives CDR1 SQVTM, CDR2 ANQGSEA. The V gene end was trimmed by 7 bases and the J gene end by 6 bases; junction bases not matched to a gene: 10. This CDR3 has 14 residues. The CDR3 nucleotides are TGCAGCGCCGGGGGAGGACAGGGCCATGAAAAACTGTTTTTT. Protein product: CSAGGGQGHEKLFF.

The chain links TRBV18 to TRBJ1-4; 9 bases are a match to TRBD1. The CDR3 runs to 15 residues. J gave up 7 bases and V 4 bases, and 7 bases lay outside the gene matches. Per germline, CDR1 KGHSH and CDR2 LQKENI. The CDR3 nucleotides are TGTGCCAGCTCACTCAAAACAGGGGGCGGTGAAAAACTGTTTTTT. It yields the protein CASSLKTGGGEKLFF.

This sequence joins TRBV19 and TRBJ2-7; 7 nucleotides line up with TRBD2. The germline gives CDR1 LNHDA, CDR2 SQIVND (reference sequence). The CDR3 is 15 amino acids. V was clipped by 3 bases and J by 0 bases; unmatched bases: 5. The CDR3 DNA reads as TGTGCCAGTAGTATGGGCCTAGCGGTCTCCTACGAGCAGTACTTC. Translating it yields CASSMGLAVSYEQYF.

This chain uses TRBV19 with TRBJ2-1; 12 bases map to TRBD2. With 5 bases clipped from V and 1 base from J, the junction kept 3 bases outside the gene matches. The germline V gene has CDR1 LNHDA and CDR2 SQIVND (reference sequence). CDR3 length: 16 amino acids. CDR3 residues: CASSDTSGRSYNEQFF. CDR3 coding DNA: TGTGCCAGTAGTGACACTAGCGGGAGGTCCTACAATGAGCAGTTCTTC.

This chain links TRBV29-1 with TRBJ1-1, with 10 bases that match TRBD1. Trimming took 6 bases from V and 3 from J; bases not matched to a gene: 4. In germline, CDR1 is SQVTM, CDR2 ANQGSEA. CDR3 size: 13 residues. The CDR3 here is CSVTGTGDTEAFF. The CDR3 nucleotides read TGCAGCGTGACCGGGACAGGGGACACTGAAGCTTTCTTT.

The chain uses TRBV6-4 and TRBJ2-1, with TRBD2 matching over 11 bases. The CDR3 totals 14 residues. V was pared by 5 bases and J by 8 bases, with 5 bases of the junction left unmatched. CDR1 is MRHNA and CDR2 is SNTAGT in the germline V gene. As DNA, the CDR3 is TGTGCCAGCAGTACTAGCGGGGGCTGGGATGAGCAGTTCTTC. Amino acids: CASSTSGGWDEQFF.

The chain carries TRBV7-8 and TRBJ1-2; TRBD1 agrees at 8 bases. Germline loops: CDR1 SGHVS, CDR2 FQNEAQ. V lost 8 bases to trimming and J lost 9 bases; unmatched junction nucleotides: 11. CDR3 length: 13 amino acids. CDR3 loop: CASGDRLEYRYTF. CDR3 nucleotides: TGTGCCAGCGGGGACAGGCTAGAATATCGCTACACCTTC.

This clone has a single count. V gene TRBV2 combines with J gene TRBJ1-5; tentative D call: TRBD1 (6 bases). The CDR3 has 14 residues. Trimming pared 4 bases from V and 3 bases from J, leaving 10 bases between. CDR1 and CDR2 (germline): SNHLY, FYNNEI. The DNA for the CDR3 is TGTGCCAGCAGTGGTGGGACAATCAATCAGCCCCAGCATTTT. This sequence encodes CASSGGTINQPQHF.

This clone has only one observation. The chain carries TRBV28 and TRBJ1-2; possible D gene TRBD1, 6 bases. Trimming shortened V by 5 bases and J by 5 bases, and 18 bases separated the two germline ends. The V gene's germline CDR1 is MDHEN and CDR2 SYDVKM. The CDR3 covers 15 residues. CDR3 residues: CASSITLDGQYGYTF. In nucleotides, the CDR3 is TGTGCCAGCAGTATAACCCTGGACGGACAGTATGGCTACACCTTC.

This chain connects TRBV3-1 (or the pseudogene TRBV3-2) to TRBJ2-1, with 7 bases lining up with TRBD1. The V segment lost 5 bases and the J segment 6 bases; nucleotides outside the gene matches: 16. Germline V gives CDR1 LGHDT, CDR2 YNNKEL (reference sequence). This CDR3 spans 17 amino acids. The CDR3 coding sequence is TGTGCCAGCAGCTTACCTAGGGGGCCATTAGGTTTCAATGAGCAGTTCTTC. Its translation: CASSLPRGPLGFNEQFF.

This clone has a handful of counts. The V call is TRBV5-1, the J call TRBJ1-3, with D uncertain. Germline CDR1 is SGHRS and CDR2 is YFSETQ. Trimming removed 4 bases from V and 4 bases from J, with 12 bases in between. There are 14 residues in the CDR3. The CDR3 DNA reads TGCGCCAGCAGCATTAGCGGGTCAGGAAACACCATATATTTT. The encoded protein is CASSISGSGNTIYF.

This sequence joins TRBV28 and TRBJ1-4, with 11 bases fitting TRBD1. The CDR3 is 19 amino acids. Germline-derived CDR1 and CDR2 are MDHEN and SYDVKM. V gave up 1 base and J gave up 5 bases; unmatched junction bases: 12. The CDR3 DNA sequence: TGTGCCAGCAGTTTATCAGGGGTGGGACAGGGGGTTGTAAATGAAAAACTGTTTTTT. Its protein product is CASSLSGVGQGVVNEKLFF. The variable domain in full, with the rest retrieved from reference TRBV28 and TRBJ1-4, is DVKVTQSSRYLVKRTGEKVFLECVQDMDHENMFWYRQDPGLGLRLIYFSYDVKMKEKGDIPEGYSVSREKKERFSLILESASTNQTSMYLCASSLSGVGQGVVNEKLFFGSGTQLSVL.

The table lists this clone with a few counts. The CDR3 DNA reads as TGTGCCAGTAGAACCGTGACAGGGTGGGGTACAGATACGCAGTATTTT. Translation: CASRTVTGWGTDTQYF. The J gene is TRBJ2-3, the V gene TRBV27; TRBD1 agrees at 7 bases. This CDR3 contains 16 residues. V was pared by 9 bases and J by 3 bases, with 15 bases of the junction left unmatched. Germline V gene lookup returns CDR1 MNHEY and CDR2 SMNVEV (reference sequence).

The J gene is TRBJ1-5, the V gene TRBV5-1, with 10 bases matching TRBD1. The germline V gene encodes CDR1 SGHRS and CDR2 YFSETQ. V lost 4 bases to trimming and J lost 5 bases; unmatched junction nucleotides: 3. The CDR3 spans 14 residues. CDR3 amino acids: CASSAGQGDQPQHF. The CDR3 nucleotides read TGCGCCAGCAGCGCTGGACAGGGGGATCAGCCCCAGCATTTT. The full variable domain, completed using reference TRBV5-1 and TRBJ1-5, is KAGVTQTPRYLIKTRGQQVTLSCSPISGHRSVSWYQQTPGQGLQFLFEYFSETQRNKGNFPGRFSGRQFSNSRSEMNVSTLELGDSALYLCASSAGQGDQPQHFGDGTRLSIL.

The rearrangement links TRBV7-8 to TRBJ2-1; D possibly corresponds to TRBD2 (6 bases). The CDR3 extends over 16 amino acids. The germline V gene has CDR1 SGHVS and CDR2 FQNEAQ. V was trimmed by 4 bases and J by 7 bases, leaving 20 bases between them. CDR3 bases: TGTGCCAGCAGCTCCGCGGGGCGGTTAAATAGGAATGAGCAGTTCTTC. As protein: CASSSAGRLNRNEQFF. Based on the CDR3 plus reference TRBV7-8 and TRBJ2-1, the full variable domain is GAGVSQSPRYKVAKRGQDVALRCDPISGHVSLFWYQQALGQGPEFLTYFQNEAQLDKSGLPSDRFFAERPEGSVSTLKIQRTQQEDSAVYLCASSSAGRLNRNEQFFGPGTRLTVL.

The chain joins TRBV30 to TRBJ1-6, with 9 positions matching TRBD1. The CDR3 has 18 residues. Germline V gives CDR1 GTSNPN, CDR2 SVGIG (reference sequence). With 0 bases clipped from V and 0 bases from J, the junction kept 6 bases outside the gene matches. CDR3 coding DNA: TGTGCCTGGAGTGTAGGACAGGGGCAAAGCTCCTATAATTCACCCCTCCACTTT. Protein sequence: CAWSVGQGQSSYNSPLHF.

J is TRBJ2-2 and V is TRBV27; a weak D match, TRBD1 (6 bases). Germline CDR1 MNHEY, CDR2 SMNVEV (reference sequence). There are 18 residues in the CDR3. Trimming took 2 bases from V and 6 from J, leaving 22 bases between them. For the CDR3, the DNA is TGTGCCAGCAGTTTAGGGGGCAGGGGCTCCCCATTCCCCGGGGAGCTGTTTTTT. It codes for CASSLGGRGSPFPGELFF.

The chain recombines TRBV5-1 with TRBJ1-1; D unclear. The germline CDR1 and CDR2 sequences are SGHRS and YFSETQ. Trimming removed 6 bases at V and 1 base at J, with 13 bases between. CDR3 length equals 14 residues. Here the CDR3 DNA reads TGCGCCAGCAATGGTCGCGGAGGGAACACTGAAGCTTTCTTT. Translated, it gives CASNGRGGNTEAFF.

CDR3 nucleotides: TGTGCCAGCAGTATAGAGTCTAGAAAGCAAGAGACCCAGTACTTC. Translation: CASSIESRKQETQYF. This rearrangement joins TRBV6-5 to TRBJ2-5; D gene ambiguous. Germline V gene sequence: CDR1 MNHEY, CDR2 SVGAGI. The CDR3 is 15 amino acids. V lost 5 bases and J 2 bases, leaving 15 bases between the germline ends.

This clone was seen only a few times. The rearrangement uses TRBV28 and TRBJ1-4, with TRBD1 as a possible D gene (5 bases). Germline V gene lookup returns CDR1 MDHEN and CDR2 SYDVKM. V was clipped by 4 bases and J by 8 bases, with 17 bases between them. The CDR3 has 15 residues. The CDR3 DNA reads TGTGCCAGCAGTTACACGGCAGGGCCTATGGAAAAACTGTTTTTT. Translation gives CASSYTAGPMEKLFF.

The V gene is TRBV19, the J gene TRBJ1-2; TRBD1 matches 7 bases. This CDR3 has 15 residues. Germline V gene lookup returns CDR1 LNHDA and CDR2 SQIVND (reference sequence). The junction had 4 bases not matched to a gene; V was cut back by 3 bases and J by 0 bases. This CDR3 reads CASSIPTGANYGYTF. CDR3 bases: TGTGCCAGTAGTATCCCAACAGGGGCTAACTATGGCTACACCTTC.

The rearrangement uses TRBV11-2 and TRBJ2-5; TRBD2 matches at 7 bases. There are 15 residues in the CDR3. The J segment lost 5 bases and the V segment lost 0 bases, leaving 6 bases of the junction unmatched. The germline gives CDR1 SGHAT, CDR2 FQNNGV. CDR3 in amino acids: CASSLDGGRAETQYF. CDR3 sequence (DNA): TGTGCCAGCAGCTTAGATGGTGGGAGGGCTGAGACCCAGTACTTC.

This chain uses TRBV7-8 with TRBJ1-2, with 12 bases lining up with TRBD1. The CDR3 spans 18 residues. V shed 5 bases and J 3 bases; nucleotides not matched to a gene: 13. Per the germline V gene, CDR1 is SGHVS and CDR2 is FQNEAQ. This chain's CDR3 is CASSLNLPGTGGDYGYTF. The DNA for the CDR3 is TGTGCCAGCAGCCTGAACCTCCCCGGGACAGGGGGCGACTATGGCTACACCTTC.

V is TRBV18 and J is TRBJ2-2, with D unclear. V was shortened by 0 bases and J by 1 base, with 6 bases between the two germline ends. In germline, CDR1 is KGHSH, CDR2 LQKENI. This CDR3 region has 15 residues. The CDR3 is CASSPPAGNTGELFF. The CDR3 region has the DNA TGTGCCAGCTCACCACCTGCAGGGAACACCGGGGAGCTGTTTTTT.

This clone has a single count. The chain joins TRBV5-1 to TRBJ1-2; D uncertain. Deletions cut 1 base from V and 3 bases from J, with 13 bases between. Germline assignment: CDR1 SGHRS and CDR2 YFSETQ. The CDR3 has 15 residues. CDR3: CASSLPGERYYGYTF. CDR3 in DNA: TGCGCCAGCAGCTTGCCCGGGGAGCGCTACTATGGCTACACCTTC.